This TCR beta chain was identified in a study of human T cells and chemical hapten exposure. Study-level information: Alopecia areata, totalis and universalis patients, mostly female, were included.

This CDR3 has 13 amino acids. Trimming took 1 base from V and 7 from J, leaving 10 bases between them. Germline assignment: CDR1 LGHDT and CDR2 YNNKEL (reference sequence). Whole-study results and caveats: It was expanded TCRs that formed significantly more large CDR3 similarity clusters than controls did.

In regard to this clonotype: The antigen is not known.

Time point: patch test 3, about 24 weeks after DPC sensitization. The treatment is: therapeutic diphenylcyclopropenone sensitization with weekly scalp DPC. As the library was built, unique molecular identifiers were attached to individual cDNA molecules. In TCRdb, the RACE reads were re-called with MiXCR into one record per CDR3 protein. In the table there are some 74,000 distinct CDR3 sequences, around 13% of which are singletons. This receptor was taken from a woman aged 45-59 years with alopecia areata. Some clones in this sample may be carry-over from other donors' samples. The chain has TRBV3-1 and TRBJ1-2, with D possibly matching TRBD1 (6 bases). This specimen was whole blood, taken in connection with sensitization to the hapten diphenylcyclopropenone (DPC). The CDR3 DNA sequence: TGTGCCAGCAGCCAAGCCAGGGGCAGTGGCTACACCTTC. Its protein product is CASSQARGSGYTF.